The TCR beta chain under discussion was sequenced for a study of vaccination and CD4 T cells after COVID-19. Treatment meaning: approximately nine-day PBMC culture with coronavirus spike peptide pools or control peptides (ViraFEST assay). A word on this clonotype: Its antigen is undetermined.

There are 15 residues in the CDR3. Germline lookup yields CDR1 LNHDA and CDR2 SQIVND (reference sequence). V lost 0 bases, J lost 3 bases, and 11 bases lay in between. Cultured CD4+ T-cell DNA underwent Oncomine TCR Beta short-read sequencing. TCRdb analysed the PCR reads with MiXCR anew, one entry per CDR3 protein. The data show about 11,000 distinct CDR3 sequences, around three fifths seen once. Material: CD4+ T cells from blood, cultured in vitro, obtained before SARS-CoV-2 vaccination. The rearrangement joins TRBV19 to TRBJ1-2; possibly TRBD1 for D (6 bases). The origin of this receptor is a human donor who had recovered from COVID-19. This chain's CDR3 is CASSIEHRVDYGYTF. Written as DNA, the CDR3 is TGTGCCAGTAGTATAGAGCACAGGGTTGACTATGGCTACACCTTC.